This TCR beta chain was captured by sequencing in a study of blood T cell repertoires in COVID-19. About the research overall: The United States, Italy and Spain provided the acute and convalescent COVID-19 samples. The analysed material was cDNA or gDNA that came from T cells, B-cell-depleted T cells, or PBMCs.

Recruits, aged roughly 18 to 90 years, lived in 24 US areas. Donors were grouped by their self-reported clinical history. The V gene lost 0 bases and the J gene lost 6 bases, with 15 bases spanning the gap. The germline CDR1 and CDR2 sequences are MGHRA and YSYEKL. CDR3 length: 16 residues. The assay was immunoSEQ multiplex PCR, and TCRdb's table has in-frame clones only and misses some. The sample gives roughly 360,000 clones, around 87% of which show up once; 1% to 1.5% is in the top ten. Material for sequencing was PBMCs or T cells enriched from blood (not recorded which). The TCR originated in a man under 40 who had recovered from COVID-19. The V and J genes are TRBV4-1 and TRBJ1-5, with D unclear. CDR3 nucleotides: TGCGCCAGCAGCCAAGAGTGGAGAGACCGAGGTCAGCCCCAGCATTTT. It codes for CASSQEWRDRGQPQHF.